This paragraph reports one T cell receptor beta chain. The antigen remains unidentified. This specimen comes from a study of T cell responses to AZD1222 COVID-19 vaccine. Whole-study results and caveats: CD4 TCRs linked to vaccination spanned spike, dominating at 160-218 and 743-854. There were repertoire samples only from the period after the peak T cell response. Two AZD1222 administrations were followed by greater Spike-specific TCR breadth and depth. Nearly half of spike-specific TCRs reportedly target variant regions that are unmutated in the B.1.351 and B.1.1.7 variants.

V lost 1 base and J 9 bases, leaving 13 bases between the germline ends. CDR3 length: 15 residues. CDR1 is MGHRA, CDR2 YSYEKL, per germline. Using immunoSEQ multiplex PCR, the repertoire was profiled, and TCRdb retains in-frame clones only, with some absent. The sample lists hundreds of thousands of clones; just over 90% were seen once. The chain couples TRBV4-1 to TRBJ1-6; maybe TRBD1 (5 bases). This specimen consisted of peripheral blood, obtained on day 0 of MenACWY control vaccination. This TCR was sampled from an adult in good health. The CDR3 nucleotides read TGCGCCAGCAGCCAAGTTTTAGGGGCGGGTTCACCCCTCCACTTT. It codes for CASSQVLGAGSPLHF.